These T cell receptor beta chains were read from a single sample in a study of blood T cell repertoires in COVID-19. Data came from immunoSEQ multiplex PCR; TCRdb stores just in-frame clones and leaves some out. The sample lists 430,000 or so clones; roughly 90% were seen once. Sequencing input: peripheral blood. All receptors come from a man younger than 30 with COVID-19, enrolled during active disease. CDR3s include the opening cysteine and the closing phenylalanine or tryptophan. A D gene is named only where the DNA matches it firmly. Not every row has a clone size; where given, it reads once, few, many or a size class.

TGTGCCATCAGCCCAGGGAGCAATCAGCCCCAGCATTTT | CAISPGSNQPQHF | - | TRBV10-3 | once | TRBJ1-5 | 13
TGTGCCAGCTCACCGGTCTTCGGGAACACTGAAGCTTTCTTT | CASSPVFGNTEAFF | - | TRBV18 | - | TRBJ1-1 | 14
TGTGCCAGCAGCCGGGAGACTAATCAGCCCCAGCATTTT | CASSRETNQPQHF | - | TRBV5-6 | few | TRBJ1-5 | 13
TGCGCCAGCAGCTGGACTAGCGGGGGGCTAGCAAAGGCGCAGTTCTTC | CASSWTSGGLAKAQFF | TRBD2 | TRBV5-1 | - | TRBJ2-1 | 16
TGTGCCAGCGGGACATCTGTCTCTGGGGCCAACGTCCTGACTTTC | CASGTSVSGANVLTF | - | TRBV6-5 | - | TRBJ2-6 | 15
TGTGCCAGTAGTATATTGGCGGCGGATAAGGGGGAGACCCAGTACTTC | CASSILAADKGETQYF | - | TRBV19 | - | TRBJ2-5 | 16
TGTGCCAGCAGCTTACGCGGGGGGGGCACAGATACGCAGTATTTT | CASSLRGGGTDTQYF | TRBD2 | TRBV11-3 | - | TRBJ2-3 | 15
TGTGCCAGCAGTGAAGGACTAGCGGGAGTCGAGCAGTACTTC | CASSEGLAGVEQYF | TRBD2 | TRBV2 | once | TRBJ2-7 | 14
TGTGCCAGTAGACATCCCCCTCCGGGACAGGGGGCGGGCTACACCTTC | CASRHPPPGQGAGYTF | TRBD1 | TRBV19 | - | TRBJ1-2 | 16
TGTGCCAGCAGTTACCGGGCCCAGGGATTTGGAAACACCATATATTTT | CASSYRAQGFGNTIYF | - | TRBV6-5 | - | TRBJ1-3 | 16
TGTGCCAGTAGTATAGGGGACAGGGGGTACACTGAAGCTTTCTTT | CASSIGDRGYTEAFF | TRBD1 | TRBV19 | - | TRBJ1-1 | 15
TGTGCCGGGCGAGTTGGAAACACCATATATTTT | CAGRVGNTIYF | - | TRBV6-5 | - | TRBJ1-3 | 11
TGCGCCAGCAGCGCATACAGGGTAGGAGATGAGCAGTTCTTC | CASSAYRVGDEQFF | - | TRBV5-1 | - | TRBJ2-1 | 14
TGTGCCAGCCGTCGTGCTCAGGGTTCCTACGAGCAGTACTTC | CASRRAQGSYEQYF | - | TRBV6-5 | - | TRBJ2-7 | 14
TGTGCCAGTAGTAACCCGAAGGGGGCGGTCGGGGCCAACGTCCTGACTTTC | CASSNPKGAVGANVLTF | TRBD1 | TRBV19 | - | TRBJ2-6 | 17
TGTGCCAGCAGCCCGAGAGGCTCTGGGGCCAACGTCCTGACTTTC | CASSPRGSGANVLTF | - | TRBV3-1/TRBV3-2 | - | TRBJ2-6 | 15
TGTGCCAGCAGTCCGAGGACAGGGGGCGGTAACTATGGCTACACCTTC | CASSPRTGGGNYGYTF | TRBD1 | TRBV27 | few | TRBJ1-2 | 16
TGTGCCAGCAGCTTAAAGGTACGGACAGCAGGACAAGAGACCCAGTACTTC | CASSLKVRTAGQETQYF | - | TRBV7-6 | - | TRBJ2-5 | 17
TGTGCCAGCAGCTCAACATTTACAGGGGCCGATACGCAGTATTTT | CASSSTFTGADTQYF | TRBD1 | TRBV7-9 | once | TRBJ2-3 | 15
TGCGCCAGCAGCTGGGGGGTGGACAGGGGATCACCCCTCCACTTT | CASSWGVDRGSPLHF | TRBD1 | TRBV5-1 | - | TRBJ1-6 | 15
TGTGCCAGCAGTCCCTTCGCGGGCACCGGGGAGCTGTTTTTT | CASSPFAGTGELFF | - | TRBV27 | - | TRBJ2-2 | 14
TGCAGCGTTGTGGCGGGAGAGGCGTCGAATGAGCAGTTCTTC | CSVVAGEASNEQFF | TRBD2 | TRBV29-1 | - | TRBJ2-1 | 14
TGTGCCAGCAGCTTAGTTTCGGCGGCCCCGGGGACCCAGTACTTC | CASSLVSAAPGTQYF | - | TRBV7-2 | - | TRBJ2-5 | 15
TGTGCCAGTAGTATATCCGGACTAAGCACAGATACGCAGTATTTT | CASSISGLSTDTQYF | - | TRBV19 | - | TRBJ2-3 | 15
TGTGCTAGTGGTTCACGACAGGGGTCCTACGAGCAGTACTTC | CASGSRQGSYEQYF | TRBD1 | TRBV12-5 | - | TRBJ2-7 | 14
TGTGCCAGCAGCCCCGCGGGACATGAGCAGTTCTTC | CASSPAGHEQFF | - | TRBV27 | - | TRBJ2-1 | 12
TGTGCCATCCACCCGGGGAGAAGGGCCAATCAGCCCCAGCATTTT | CAIHPGRRANQPQHF | - | TRBV11-2 | once | TRBJ1-5 | 15
TGTGCCAGCAGTTACTCCACAGGGAGTGTGACCGGGGAGCTGTTTTTT | CASSYSTGSVTGELFF | - | TRBV6-5 | - | TRBJ2-2 | 16
TGCGCCAGCAGAAGGACAGGGGGAACTGAAGCTTTCTTT | CASRRTGGTEAFF | TRBD1 | TRBV10-1 | few | TRBJ1-1 | 13
TGTGCCACCAGCAGAGCTAGTTCCGGAACCAATGAGCAGTTCTTC | CATSRASSGTNEQFF | - | TRBV15 | - | TRBJ2-1 | 15
TGTGCCAGCAGCACGCTAGCGGGAGGCAGGAGCTCCTACAATGAGCAGTTCTTC | CASSTLAGGRSSYNEQFF | TRBD2 | TRBV11-2 | - | TRBJ2-1 | 18
TGTGCCAGCAGCCCTGGGACAGCGAATAATTCACCCCTCCACTTT | CASSPGTANNSPLHF | TRBD1 | TRBV7-6 | - | TRBJ1-6 | 15
TGTGCCAGCAGTTACTCGAGAGGATCTGGAAACACCATATATTTT | CASSYSRGSGNTIYF | - | TRBV6-5 | - | TRBJ1-3 | 15
TGTGCCAGCAGCGTAGCTTTCGGGACAGGAGATACGCAGTATTTT | CASSVAFGTGDTQYF | TRBD1 | TRBV9 | - | TRBJ2-3 | 15
TGTGCCAGCAGTTACTTCGGGAGGGCCCCGACTTTT | CASSYFGRAPTF | TRBD2 | TRBV6-5 | - | TRBJ2-3 | 12
TGTGCCAGCAGCCCGGACTCTCTTGGGGACACCATATATTTT | CASSPDSLGDTIYF | - | TRBV5-4 | - | TRBJ1-3 | 14
TGTGCCAGTAGTATAGGGGGACAATCCCCTATTGATAATTCACCCCTCCACTTT | CASSIGGQSPIDNSPLHF | - | TRBV19 | - | TRBJ1-6 | 18
TGTGCCAGCAGCTCGACAGACTCTGGGGCCAACGTCCTGACTTTC | CASSSTDSGANVLTF | - | TRBV7-3 | - | TRBJ2-6 | 15
TGTGCCAGTAGTATTGACTCTCTGAGAGATACGCAGTATTTT | CASSIDSLRDTQYF | - | TRBV19 | - | TRBJ2-3 | 14
TGTGCCATAAGGGGGACCTACGAGCAGTACTTC | CAIRGTYEQYF | - | TRBV21-1 | - | TRBJ2-7 | 11
TGTGCCAGTAGCCGGGGGGGCCTGGACAATGAGCAGTTCTTC | CASSRGGLDNEQFF | TRBD2 | TRBV7-9 | - | TRBJ2-1 | 14
TGTGCCAGCAGGTTTGGACTAGCGGGGGGGAATCACCAAGAGACCCAGTACTTC | CASRFGLAGGNHQETQYF | TRBD2 | TRBV2 | once | TRBJ2-5 | 18
TGTGCCAGTAGTAATTCTCCACCTGGGGGCGGATCCTACGAGCAGTACTTC | CASSNSPPGGGSYEQYF | - | TRBV19 | - | TRBJ2-7 | 17
TGCAGTGCTGACGGGAACTATGGCTACACCTTC | CSADGNYGYTF | - | TRBV20-1 | - | TRBJ1-2 | 11
TGCGCCAGCAGTCAATCGAGGCAGCCACTCAAAGATTCACCCCTCCACTTT | CASSQSRQPLKDSPLHF | - | TRBV23-1 | - | TRBJ1-6 | 17
TGTGCCAGCAGCTTACTTCAGGGTTTTGAGACCCAGTACTTC | CASSLLQGFETQYF | - | TRBV11-2 | - | TRBJ2-5 | 14
TGTGCCAGCAGCCTGGAAGGGACAGCTTACGAAGCTTTCTTT | CASSLEGTAYEAFF | TRBD1 | TRBV11-1 | - | TRBJ1-1 | 14
TGTGCCACCCGACCGGGACTTCCTCGCTCAGATACGCAGTATTTT | CATRPGLPRSDTQYF | - | TRBV6-4 | - | TRBJ2-3 | 15
TGTGCCAGTAGTGCCACTAGCGGGAGTTTATCAGAGACCCAGTACTTC | CASSATSGSLSETQYF | TRBD2 | TRBV19 | - | TRBJ2-5 | 16
TGTGCCAGCAGCTCCTTTAGCGGGGAGAGGGGAACAGATACGCAGTATTTT | CASSSFSGERGTDTQYF | TRBD2 | TRBV13 | - | TRBJ2-3 | 17
TGTGCCAGCAGCCCTACAGGGCAGTACACTGAAGCTTTCTTT | CASSPTGQYTEAFF | - | TRBV9 | - | TRBJ1-1 | 14
TGTGCCAGCATACCGGTCTATGGCTACACCTTC | CASIPVYGYTF | - | TRBV2 | - | TRBJ1-2 | 11